This T cell receptor (beta chain) was retrieved from a study of T cell responses to AZD1222 COVID-19 vaccine. About the research overall: Second-dose timings of about 4 or about 12 weeks were pooled.

V was clipped by 10 bases and J by 2 bases; unmatched bases: 3. The CDR3 is made up of 13 amino acids. Germline lookup yields CDR1 ENHRY and CDR2 SYGVKD. Study-wide findings and caveats: Clonal diversity may have been underestimated in mostly white British donors. Sampled repertoires all dated from after the peak T cell response.

Data came from immunoSEQ multiplex PCR; TCRdb stores just in-frame clones and leaves some out. The table records over 100,000 clones, roughly 93% of them present only once. A word on this clone: Its antigen remains unidentified.

This specimen was peripheral blood, taken on day 0 of AZD1222 vaccination. This clonotype originated in an adult in good health. This rearrangement joins TRBV10-3 to TRBJ2-3; 10 positions agree with TRBD2. The CDR3 protein is CATGLADTDTQYF. In DNA form, the CDR3 reads TGTGCCACCGGACTAGCGGACACAGATACGCAGTATTTT.